Detailed here is one T cell receptor beta chain. No antigen is known for it. V shed 2 bases, J shed 0 bases, and the junction held 2 bases outside the gene matches. This CDR3 contains 15 residues. Germline V gene sequence: CDR1 SGDLS, CDR2 YYNGEE. The data derive from a study of cytomegalovirus exposure and HLA in healthy donors. Findings of the study overall: One later analysis reportedly identified an Asian-associated ancestry cluster that showed fewer N-insertions than the approximately 600-donor mean.

PCR involved 60 Vbeta and 13 Jbeta primers. Measured with immunoSEQ multiplex PCR; TCRdb has only the in-frame clones, and not every one. The sample includes 95,000 to 150,000 clones, over 75% of them seen just once. Sequenced material: PBMCs. The source of this sequence is a woman aged 18-29 years in good health and CMV-seronegative. The gene calls are TRBV9 and TRBJ2-7; 10 bases line up with TRBD2. CDR3 coding DNA: TGTGCCAGCAGCGTCTCTAGCGGGAGCTCCTACGAGCAGTACTTC. Protein: CASSVSSGSSYEQYF.